Listed here are 5 T cell receptor beta chains from one sample, sequenced in a study of shared clonotypes between healthy human individuals. The data were produced by immunoSEQ multiplex PCR, yet TCRdb's version contains in-frame clones alone and is incomplete. In the table there are over 2,000,000 clones, 90% to 95% of which are singletons. Positive CCR7 selection of CD45RO-negative cells yielded the naive CD8 cells, and terminally differentiated effector memory CD45RA+ cells were excluded. The sequenced sample consisted of naive CD8+ T cells from PBMCs. The source of these receptors is a man younger than 30 in good health. Some clones in this sample may be carry-over from other donors' samples.

This chain uses TRBV6-5 with TRBJ1-3, with D unresolved. The CDR3 totals 15 residues. The ends were cut back, 4 bases at V and 2 bases at J, with 12 bases in the middle. The germline gives CDR1 MNHEY, CDR2 SVGAGI. In DNA, the CDR3 is TGTGCCAGCAGTTGGGGAAGCGGGGCTGGAAACACCATATATTTT. Translating gives CASSWGSGAGNTIYF.

V and J are TRBV6-1 and TRBJ2-7, with a possible D match to TRBD1 (6 bases). CDR1 MNHNS and CDR2 SASEGT come from the germline V gene. The CDR3 consists of 16 residues. Trimming removed 2 bases from V and 5 bases from J, with 19 bases in between. The chain's CDR3 is CASSELLGQTGDEQYF. CDR3 coding DNA: TGTGCCAGCAGTGAACTTCTCGGACAGACCGGGGACGAGCAGTACTTC.

This clone was seen only once. The J gene is TRBJ1-4, the V gene TRBV7-9; TRBD1 matches 11 bases. Germline lookup yields CDR1 SEHNR and CDR2 FQNEAQ (reference sequence). CDR3 length: 15 amino acids. After removal of 5 bases from V and 8 bases from J, the junction contained 7 bases not matched to a gene. CDR3 DNA: TGTGCCAGCAGCGGGACGGACAGGGGGCTCGAAAAACTGTTTTTT. This encodes CASSGTDRGLEKLFF.

This clone was detected a few times. The chain recombines TRBV5-1 with TRBJ2-7; D is undetermined. CDR1 and CDR2 from the germline V gene are SGHRS and YFSETQ. The length of the CDR3 is 12 residues. Trimming shortened V by 1 base and J by 3 bases, and 5 bases separated the two germline ends. The CDR3 coding sequence is TGCGCCAGCAGCTTGTACGGCTACGAGCAGTACTTC. Its protein is CASSLYGYEQYF.

Turning to this clone: A single base separates this from a much larger clone, so it may be a read error. Other DNA sequences in this sample translate to the same CDR3. The chain joins TRBV28 to TRBJ1-1; D call uncertain. The CDR3 runs 13 residues. Germline V CDR1 and CDR2: MDHEN, SYDVKM. Trimming removed 1 base from V and 1 base from J, with 4 bases in between. This CDR3 is CASSLSRNTEAFF. CDR3 sequence (DNA): TGTGCCAGCAGTTTATCGCGGAACACTGAAGCTTTCTTT.